The 10 T cell receptor beta chains below were found in one sample sequenced in a study of cytomegalovirus exposure and HLA in healthy donors. Primers for the PCR totalled 60 Vbeta and 13 Jbeta. Data came from immunoSEQ multiplex PCR; TCRdb stores just in-frame clones and leaves some out. This repertoire shows more than 150,000 clones, roughly four fifths found once; its top ten account for around 2%. Sequencing used PBMCs. The receptor set was obtained from a woman aged 18 to 35 in good health and CMV-seropositive.

The chain recombines TRBV11-2 with TRBJ1-3, with no clear D. The CDR3 spans 14 residues. Trimming removed 7 bases at V and 4 bases at J, with 14 bases between. Germline V gene lookup returns CDR1 SGHAT and CDR2 FQNNGV. The CDR3: CASTDPKAGNTIYF. Written as DNA, the CDR3 is TGTGCCAGCACCGACCCAAAAGCGGGAAACACCATATATTTT.

The CDR3 region has the DNA TGCGCCAGCAGCTTAAACGTCGGGACACTTACCAATGAGCAGTTCTTC. Its translation: CASSLNVGTLTNEQFF. The chain is built from TRBV5-1 and TRBJ2-1, with D maybe TRBD1 (6 bases). Germline CDR1 reads SGHRS; CDR2 reads YFSETQ. Trimming cost V 2 bases and J 6 bases, with 18 bases left between them. This CDR3 is built from 16 residues. Full variable domain (outside the CDR3, taken from reference TRBV5-1 and TRBJ2-1): KAGVTQTPRYLIKTRGQQVTLSCSPISGHRSVSWYQQTPGQGLQFLFEYFSETQRNKGNFPGRFSGRQFSNSRSEMNVSTLELGDSALYLCASSLNVGTLTNEQFFGPGTRLTVL.

The J gene is TRBJ1-4, the V gene TRBV5-1, with 9 bases lining up with TRBD1. V lost 1 base and J lost 8; bases outside the gene matches: 3. The CDR3 length is 14 residues. Germline loops: CDR1 SGHRS, CDR2 YFSETQ. The CDR3 region has the DNA TGCGCCAGCAGCTTGAACAGGGGGCGCGAAAAACTGTTTTTT. This translates into CASSLNRGREKLFF.

This clone was seen just once. The genes are TRBV7-2 and TRBJ1-2; D may be TRBD1 (6 bases). Per the germline V gene, CDR1 is SGHTA and CDR2 is FQGNSA. CDR3 size: 14 residues. V lost 5 bases and J 7 bases, leaving 17 bases between the germline ends. The CDR3 protein is CASSLHGGGGGYTF. CDR3 coding DNA: TGTGCCAGCAGCCTTCACGGGGGCGGGGGTGGCTACACCTTC.

This rearrangement joins TRBV5-1 to TRBJ1-1, with D tentatively TRBD1 (5 bases). The CDR3 contains 15 residues. Trimming stripped 2 bases from V and 2 bases from J, with 13 bases between. Per the germline V gene, CDR1 is SGHRS and CDR2 is YFSETQ. The CDR3 sequence is CASSFGGGRNTEAFF. CDR3 nucleotide sequence: TGCGCCAGCAGCTTTGGGGGGGGGAGAAACACTGAAGCTTTCTTT.

The rearrangement uses TRBV7-9 and TRBJ2-1; possibly TRBD2 for D (5 bases). This CDR3 region has 14 residues. CDR1 and CDR2 from the germline V gene are SEHNR and FQNEAQ (reference sequence). Trimming shortened V by 5 bases and J by 8 bases, and 16 bases separated the two germline ends. Here the CDR3 reads CASSPRDLRDEQFF. The CDR3 DNA reads TGTGCCAGCAGCCCTAGGGATTTGAGGGATGAGCAGTTCTTC.

This chain connects TRBV10-2 to TRBJ2-3; tentatively, D is TRBD2 (7 bases). V was trimmed by 5 bases and J by 1 base, leaving 13 bases between them. The germline V gene has CDR1 WSHSY and CDR2 SAAADI. This CDR3 spans 15 amino acids. The CDR3 region has the DNA TGCGCCAGCAGTCAACGGGGGGCGGGCACAGATACGCAGTATTTT. Protein: CASSQRGAGTDTQYF.

The chain has TRBV4-1 and TRBJ1-2; 8 nucleotides align to TRBD1. CDR1 and CDR2 from the germline V gene are MGHRA and YSYEKL. Unmatched junction bases numbered 7, after V lost 2 bases and J lost 5 bases. The CDR3 has 15 amino acids. The CDR3 region is CASSQSQGAEYGYTF. The CDR3 DNA follows: TGCGCCAGCAGCCAATCTCAGGGGGCGGAGTATGGCTACACCTTC.

This sequence joins TRBV4-2 and TRBJ2-7; 9 positions agree with TRBD2. J was trimmed by 0 bases and V by 1 base; bases with no gene match: 7. In germline, CDR1 is LGHNA, CDR2 YNFKEQ. This CDR3 contains 17 residues. DNA for the CDR3: TGTGCCAGCAGCCAAGTGGCGGCTAGCGGGGACTCCTACGAGCAGTACTTC. It codes for CASSQVAASGDSYEQYF.

The chain uses TRBV6-1 and TRBJ1-3; D is ambiguous. Germline-derived CDR1 and CDR2 are MNHNS and SASEGT. The length of the CDR3 is 15 residues. Trimming cost V 2 bases and J 1 base, with 9 bases left between them. The CDR3 DNA follows: TGTGCCAGCAGTGAAATCTCGGGTTCTGGAAACACCATATATTTT. It translates to CASSEISGSGNTIYF.